The subject of this entry is one TCR beta chain. The antigen is not known. These data belong to a study of Tregs in tolerant kidney transplant recipients. Overall study findings and caveats: Findings come from small patient numbers and require larger validation. Expanding Tregs on activated donor B cells appeared to best identify donor-specific TCRbeta clones. Biological reproducibility was not directly addressed in this study.

Unstimulated Tregs (CD4+CD25+CD127-) and CD4+CD25- non-Tregs were sorted from PBMCs. V was clipped by 3 bases and J by 4 bases; unmatched bases: 5. This CDR3 comprises 15 residues. Germline values: CDR1 KGHSH, CDR2 LQKENI. Assay used: immunoSEQ multiplex PCR; TCRdb lists only in-frame clones, some missing. Of some 250,000 clones listed, around 82% were seen once; the top ten hold around 0.61%. The genes are TRBV18 and TRBJ2-3, with 9 bases identical to TRBD1. Sequences were obtained from CD4+ T cells from blood. The origin of this receptor is a human donor in good health. The CDR3 DNA reads as TGTGCCAGCTCACCTTTACAGGGGGCCGCAGATACGCAGTATTTT. It codes for CASSPLQGAADTQYF.